Sequencing of this T cell receptor (beta chain) was carried out in a study of TIL therapy for anti-PD-1-resistant metastatic lung cancer. The immunoSEQ assay was v3. Libraries were prepared by immunoSEQ multiplex PCR; TCRdb keeps only in-frame clonotypes and omits some of them. The table records roughly 92,000 clones, about 71% of them present only once. The CDR3 is 15 residues long. Germline CDR1 reads SEHNR; CDR2 reads FQNEAQ (reference sequence). Trimming took 1 base from V and 6 from J, leaving 14 bases between them. Time point meaning: pre-treatment sample, taken before nivolumab and TIL therapy. The tumor samples were excised metastases, mostly pleural nodules or supraclavicular lymph nodes.

The material sequenced was tumor tissue, taken at baseline. The chain couples TRBV7-9 to TRBJ2-3; D is perhaps TRBD1 (5 bases). This TCR was sampled from a person aged 25 to 80 with non-small cell lung cancer. CDR3 sequence: CASSLEAAGRDTQYF. The DNA for the CDR3 is TGTGCCAGCAGCTTAGAGGCGGCAGGGCGGGATACGCAGTATTTT.